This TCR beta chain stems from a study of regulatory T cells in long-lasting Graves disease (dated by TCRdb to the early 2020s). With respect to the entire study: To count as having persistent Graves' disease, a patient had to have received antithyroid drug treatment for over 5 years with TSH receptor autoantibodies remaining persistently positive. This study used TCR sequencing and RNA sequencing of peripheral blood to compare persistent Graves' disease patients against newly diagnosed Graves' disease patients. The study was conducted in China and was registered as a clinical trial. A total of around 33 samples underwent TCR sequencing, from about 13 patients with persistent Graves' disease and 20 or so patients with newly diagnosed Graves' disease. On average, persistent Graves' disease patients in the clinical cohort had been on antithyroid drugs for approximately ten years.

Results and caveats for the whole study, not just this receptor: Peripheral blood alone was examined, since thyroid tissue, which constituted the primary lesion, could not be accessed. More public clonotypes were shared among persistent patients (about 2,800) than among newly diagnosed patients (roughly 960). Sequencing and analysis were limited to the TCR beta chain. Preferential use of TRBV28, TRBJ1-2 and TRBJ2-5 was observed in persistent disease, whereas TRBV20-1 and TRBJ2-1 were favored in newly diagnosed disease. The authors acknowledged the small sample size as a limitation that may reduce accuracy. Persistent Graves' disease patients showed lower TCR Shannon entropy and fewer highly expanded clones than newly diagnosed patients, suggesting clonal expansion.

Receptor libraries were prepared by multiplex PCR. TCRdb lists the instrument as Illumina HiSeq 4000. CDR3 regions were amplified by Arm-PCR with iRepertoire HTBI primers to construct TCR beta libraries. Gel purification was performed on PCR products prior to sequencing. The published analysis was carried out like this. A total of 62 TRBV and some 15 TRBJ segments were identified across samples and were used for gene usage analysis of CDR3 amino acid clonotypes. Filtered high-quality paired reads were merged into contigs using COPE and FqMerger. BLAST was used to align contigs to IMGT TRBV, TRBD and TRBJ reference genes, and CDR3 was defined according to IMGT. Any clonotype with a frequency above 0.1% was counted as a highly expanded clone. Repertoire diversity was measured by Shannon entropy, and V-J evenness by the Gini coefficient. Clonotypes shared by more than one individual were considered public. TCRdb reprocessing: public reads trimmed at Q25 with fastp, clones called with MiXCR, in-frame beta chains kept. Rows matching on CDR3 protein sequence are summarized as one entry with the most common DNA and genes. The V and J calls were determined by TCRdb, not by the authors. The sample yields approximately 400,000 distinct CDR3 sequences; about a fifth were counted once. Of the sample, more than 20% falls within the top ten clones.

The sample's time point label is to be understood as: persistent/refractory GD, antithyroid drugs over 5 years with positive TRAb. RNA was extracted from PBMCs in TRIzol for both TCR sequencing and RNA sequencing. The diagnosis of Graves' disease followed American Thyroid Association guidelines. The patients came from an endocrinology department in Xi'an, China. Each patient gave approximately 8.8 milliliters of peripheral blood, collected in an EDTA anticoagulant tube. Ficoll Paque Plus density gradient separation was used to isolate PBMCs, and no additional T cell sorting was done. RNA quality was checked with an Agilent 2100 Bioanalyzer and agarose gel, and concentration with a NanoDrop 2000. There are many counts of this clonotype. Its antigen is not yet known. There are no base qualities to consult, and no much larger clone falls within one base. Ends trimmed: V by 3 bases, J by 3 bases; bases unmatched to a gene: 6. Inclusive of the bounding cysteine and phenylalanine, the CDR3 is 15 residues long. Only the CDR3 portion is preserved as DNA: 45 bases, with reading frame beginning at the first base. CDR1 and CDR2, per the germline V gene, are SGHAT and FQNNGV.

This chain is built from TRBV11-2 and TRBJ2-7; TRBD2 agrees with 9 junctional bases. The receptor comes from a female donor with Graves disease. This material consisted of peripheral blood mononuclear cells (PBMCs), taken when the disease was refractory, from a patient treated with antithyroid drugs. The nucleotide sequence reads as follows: TGTGCCAGCAGCTTTAGTAGCGGGGGTCTCTACGAGCAGTACTTC. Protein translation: CASSFSSGGLYEQYF.